This record covers a single T cell receptor beta chain. Its antigen has not been determined. No base qualities exist here, and no much larger clone lies one base off it. These data belong to a study of blood T cell repertoires in COVID-19 (dated by TCRdb to the early 2020s). For the study in its entirety: Collaborator samples came from the United States, Italy and Spain and covered acute and convalescent phases of COVID-19. The material from the prospective study consisted of cDNA or gDNA derived from T cells, B-cell-depleted T cells, or PBMCs. Subjects who had been exposed to COVID-19, were actively infected with it, or had recovered from it provided the deeply sampled blood TCRbeta repertoires that made up the dataset. The repertoires were made available in a free public database intended to serve as a resource for research on the immune response to SARS-CoV-2. The samples were drawn from two sources: the first 160 participants of the ongoing ImmuneRACE study, and over 950 subjects contributed by 6 global collaborators. The sample metadata nearly always contained a de-identified subject ID, COVID-19 status, age in years and sex. Where available, HLA class I and class II types were taken from metadata supplied by the sample provider and were not determined by assay-based typing.

Whole blood was collected in K2EDTA tubes by collaborating institutions according to the institutions' own protocols. For TCRbeta analysis, collaborators shipped samples in one of three forms: frozen whole blood, isolated PBMCs, or DNA extracted from either of those sample types. Looking up the germline V gene yields CDR1 MDHEN and CDR2 SYDVKM. Trimming takes 5 bases off V and 6 bases off J; junction bases not matched to a gene: 16. The CDR3 sequence holds 18 residues, the cysteine and phenylalanine included. Just CDR3 DNA is preserved here, 54 bases in frame from base 1. Broader findings and caveats from the paper: How much clinical and demographic metadata was included differed by source and by participant, and the metadata was provided uncurated.

TCRbeta CDR3 regions were amplified from genomic DNA using the immunoSEQ Assay, a bias-controlled multiplex PCR. On the study's bioinformatics: The number of nucleated cells in each sample was estimated from the amplification of reference gene primers within the assay. To quantify the absolute abundance of each unique TCRbeta CDR3 rearrangement, sequence reads were collapsed and filtered. For each sample, productive Simpson clonality was calculated by taking the square root of Simpson's diversity index across productive rearrangements. The table was pulled from immuneACCESS by TCRdb, which kept in-frame rearrangements only. Such tables lose some clones; where checked, under half of the loss comes from unresolved V genes, and the rest has no known cause. V, J and clone size are taken as reported in that table, and D and trimming were inferred from the DNA itself. The sample table shows about 180,000 clones, and approximately 81% are seen once. The ten most abundant clones make up about 10% of the sample.

Sequences were obtained from peripheral blood. The origin of this receptor is a woman older than 75 with active or convalescent COVID-19. The chain is encoded by TRBV28 joined to TRBJ1-4; TRBD1 fits 9 bases in the junction. The DNA sequence follows: TGTGCCAGCAGTGCACCGGGACAGGGTTCTTGGGGGGATGAAAAACTGTTTTTT. This translates into CASSAPGQGSWGDEKLFF.